The 16 T cell receptor beta chains below were found in one sample sequenced in a study of neurological immune-mediated disorders. TCRdb re-called the 5' RACE reads through MiXCR, storing one row per CDR3 protein. The table has roughly 32,000 distinct CDR3 sequences, 3% to 4.5% seen once. The specimen sequenced was PBMCs. These receptors all come from a man aged 30 to 39 with multiple sclerosis.

The chain has TRBV5-1 and TRBJ2-7; D call uncertain. The CDR3 loop spans 13 amino acids. The V end was cut by 1 base, the J end by 3 bases, with 8 bases between. CDR1 is SGHRS, CDR2 YFSETQ, per germline. The CDR3 here is CASSLPQNYEQYF. The CDR3 DNA follows: TGCGCCAGCAGCTTGCCCCAGAACTACGAGCAGTACTTC.

In its sample, this clonotype was seen many times. The genes are TRBV29-1 and TRBJ1-3, with D tentatively TRBD1 (6 bases). Trimming shortened V by 4 bases and J by 3 bases, and 16 bases separated the two germline ends. The CDR3 consists of 15 residues. Germline V gives CDR1 SQVTM, CDR2 ANQGSEA. The CDR3 here is CSVGLTGSFGNTIYF. In nucleotides, the CDR3 is TGCAGCGTTGGGTTGACAGGTAGTTTTGGAAACACCATATATTTT. The full variable domain, in which reference TRBV29-1 and TRBJ1-3 provide the parts outside the CDR3, is SAVISQKPSRDICQRGTSLTIQCQVDSQVTMMFWYRQQPGQSLTLIATANQGSEATYESGFVIDKFPISRPNLTFSTLTVSNMSPEDSSIYLCSVGLTGSFGNTIYFGEGSWLTVV.

This clonotype was detected many times. The rearrangement uses TRBV7-2 and TRBJ2-2; D ambiguous. Germline lookup yields CDR1 SGHTA and CDR2 FQGNSA. The CDR3 consists of 15 residues. Trimming took off 8 bases at V and 2 bases at J, with 15 bases between the two ends. The CDR3 loop is CASQPVLVNTGELFF. DNA of the CDR3: TGTGCCAGCCAGCCTGTATTGGTTAACACCGGGGAGCTGTTTTTT.

This clonotype was counted at least ten times. The rearrangement joins TRBV10-3 to TRBJ2-7, with TRBD1 matching 7 bases. Germline V gene lookup returns CDR1 ENHRY and CDR2 SYGVKD. The CDR3 is 11 amino acids. Trimming cost V 4 bases and J 12 bases; bases outside gene matches: 6. In DNA, the CDR3 is TGTGCCATCAGTGCCACGGACAGGATGTACTTC. Translated, it gives CAISATDRMYF.

The genes are TRBV2 and TRBJ2-2, with D possibly matching TRBD2 (5 bases). This CDR3 is built from 15 residues. The germline V gene has CDR1 SNHLY and CDR2 FYNNEI. V was shortened by 7 bases and J by 1 base, with 13 bases between the two germline ends. The chain's CDR3 is CASTSGGLNTGELFF. The CDR3 DNA reads TGTGCCAGCACCAGTGGTGGACTGAACACCGGGGAGCTGTTTTTT.

In its sample, this clonotype is medium-sized. The chain recombines TRBV20-1 with TRBJ2-5; D not resolved. The CDR3 is 14 residues long. With 4 bases removed from V and 2 bases from J, the gap between germline ends came to 14 bases. Germline assignment: CDR1 DFQATT and CDR2 SNEGSKA (reference sequence). The CDR3 reads CSANPNIRQETQYF. The CDR3 DNA reads TGCAGTGCTAATCCCAACATTAGGCAAGAGACCCAGTACTTC.

This clonotype was observed at least ten times. The chain is built from TRBV20-1 and TRBJ1-6; the D gene is possibly TRBD1 (6 bases). Trimming cost V 1 base and J 3 bases, with 16 bases left between them. The CDR3 is 17 amino acids. Germline V gene sequence: CDR1 DFQATT, CDR2 SNEGSKA (reference sequence). CDR3 DNA: TGCAGTGCTAGAGGCCAGGGGAGCAGTCTCTATAATTCACCCCTCCACTTT. Protein product: CSARGQGSSLYNSPLHF.

This clonotype was counted many times. The chain is built from TRBV20-1 and TRBJ1-1, with D possibly TRBD1 on 5 matching bases. Germline assignment: CDR1 DFQATT and CDR2 SNEGSKA (reference sequence). CDR3 size: 12 residues. V shed 0 bases and J shed 5 bases, with 7 bases lying between them. The CDR3 protein is CSARDRETEAFF. The CDR3, as DNA: TGCAGTGCTAGAGACAGGGAGACTGAAGCTTTCTTT.

This clonotype was observed a few times. The chain has TRBV7-2 and TRBJ2-3, with 14 bases that match TRBD2. The CDR3 consists of 16 residues. V gave up 5 bases and J gave up 6 bases; unmatched junction bases: 7. Per germline, CDR1 SGHTA and CDR2 FQGNSA. The CDR3 region has the DNA TGTGCCAGCAGCCCTCCGGGACTAGCGGGGGCGGATACGCAGTATTTT. Translating it yields CASSPPGLAGADTQYF.

This clonotype was observed at least ten times. The rearrangement links TRBV6-6 to TRBJ1-2; a weak D match, TRBD1 (5 bases). Looked up from germline, CDR1 is MNHNY and CDR2 is SVGAGI (reference sequence). The CDR3 has 13 amino acids. Trimming shortened V by 2 bases and J by 3 bases, and 7 bases separated the two germline ends. CDR3 nucleotides: TGTGCCAGCAGTTACGAAGGGGACTATGGCTACACCTTC. Its translation is CASSYEGDYGYTF.

This clonotype came up many times. CDR3 loop: CASSQELNEQYF. As DNA, the CDR3 is TGCGCCAGCAGCCAAGAACTAAACGAGCAGTACTTC. This chain connects TRBV4-3 to TRBJ2-7; D is ambiguous. This CDR3 has 12 residues. Trimming stripped 0 bases from V and 5 bases from J, with 5 bases between. The germline CDR1 and CDR2 sequences are LGHNA and YSLEER.

In this sample, this clonotype turned up many times. The chain employs TRBV5-1 and TRBJ2-3, with D perhaps TRBD1 or TRBD2 (5 bases each). The V gene's germline CDR1 is SGHRS and CDR2 YFSETQ. This CDR3 is 14 amino acids long. V was pared by 0 bases and J by 6 bases, with 11 bases between. The CDR3 loop is CASSLAQEADTQYF. CDR3 bases: TGCGCCAGCAGCTTGGCACAGGAGGCCGATACGCAGTATTTT.

This clonotype was recorded at least ten times. J is TRBJ1-2 and V is TRBV5-6; D may be TRBD1 (6 bases). CDR3 length: 12 residues. V was shortened by 4 bases and J by 6 bases, with 10 bases between the two germline ends. CDR1 and CDR2 (germline): SGHDT, YYEEEE. The CDR3 protein is CASSIYRDGYTF. CDR3 DNA: TGTGCCAGCAGCATATACAGGGATGGCTACACCTTC.

This clonotype was seen many times. V usage is TRBV27 and J usage is TRBJ2-1; 7 nucleotides match TRBD2. The germline CDR1 and CDR2 sequences are MNHEY and SMNVEV (reference sequence). The CDR3 runs 14 residues. Trimming removed 3 bases from V and 7 bases from J; junction bases left unmatched: 6. The CDR3 bases are TGTGCCAGCAGTTTTAGCGGGCTGGGAAATGAGCAGTTCTTC. It yields the protein CASSFSGLGNEQFF.

This clonotype appeared many times. This rearrangement joins TRBV25-1 to TRBJ2-7, with 13 positions matching TRBD2. This CDR3 has 13 amino acids. The germline CDR1 and CDR2 sequences are MGHDK and SYGVNS. Trimming removed 8 bases from V and 6 bases from J; junction bases left unmatched: 4. CDR3 sequence: CASSGLAGIEQYF. CDR3 DNA sequence: TGTGCCAGCTCGGGACTAGCGGGGATCGAGCAGTACTTC.

This clonotype was recorded a few times. V usage is TRBV20-1 and J usage is TRBJ2-5, with D perhaps given as TRBD1 or TRBD2 (6 bases each). Trimming removed 5 bases from V and 4 bases from J, with 17 bases in between. The CDR3 has 14 amino acids. Per germline, CDR1 DFQATT and CDR2 SNEGSKA (reference sequence). This chain's CDR3 is CSAFPGARRETQYF. The CDR3 DNA reads as TGCAGTGCTTTCCCGGGGGCGAGAAGAGAGACCCAGTACTTC.